This record looks at one TCR beta chain sequence and its context. Its antigen is not known. Time point specified: newly diagnosed GD, antithyroid drugs for less than 3 months. PBMC-derived RNA was used for the TCR library. For TCR beta, libraries came from iRepertoire HTBI primers and Arm-PCR of CDR3 regions. A single record per CDR3 protein comes from TCRdb applying MiXCR to the multiplex PCR reads. The sample lists about 610,000 distinct CDR3 sequences, 15% to 20% occurring once. The sample originates from a study of regulatory T cells in long-lasting Graves disease. Broader study findings: Persistent Graves' cases showed lower TCR diversity than newly diagnosed cases. With persistent disease, TRBV28, TRBJ1-2 and TRBJ2-5 were the favored segments.

Germline CDR1 reads LNHDA; CDR2 reads SQIVND (reference sequence). Trimming cost V 5 bases and J 7 bases; bases outside gene matches: 7. CDR3 length: 14 residues. These records were also assigned to another study, of T cells in Graves' hyperthyroidism and ophthalmopathy. As reported in that work: Newly diagnosed hyperthyroidism patients aged 18 to 65 years had disease lasting under 2 months. First-round RT-PCR of the TCR CDR3 relied on the HTBI primer set.

This TCR derives from a man between 18 and 29 years old with Graves disease. The chain recombines TRBV19 with TRBJ2-4; 8 bases match TRBD2. Material: peripheral blood mononuclear cells (PBMCs), obtained at new diagnosis, from a patient treated with antithyroid drugs. CDR3 sequence (DNA): TGTGCCAGTAGTGCGGTATCGGGAGGGAACATTCAGTACTTC. Translation gives CASSAVSGGNIQYF.